These 20 T cell receptor beta chains came from one sample sequenced in a study of cytomegalovirus exposure and HLA in healthy donors (TCRdb year 2017). The method behind the library was the immunoSEQ multiplex PCR assay. TCRdb provides this immuneACCESS table in a form limited to in-frame rearrangements. Some clones are lacking; in checked studies, under half of them reflect an unresolved V gene, and why the rest are absent is not known. For this sample the table gives 150,000 to 200,000 clones, of which 89% were detected only once. The top ten clonotypes cover around 4.4% of the sample. Sequencing input: PBMCs. Every receptor here comes from a man aged 18 to 35 in good health and CMV-seropositive.

For this clone: Other nucleotide sequences in the sample specify the same CDR3. The genes are TRBV5-1 and TRBJ2-3; TRBD1 matches 8 bases. Losses at the gene ends were 2 bases for V and 4 bases for J; bases not matched to a gene: 3. The germline CDR1 and CDR2 sequences are SGHRS and YFSETQ. This CDR3 is 14 amino acids long. CDR3 protein: CASSLGQGADTQYF. The CDR3 DNA follows: TGCGCCAGCAGCTTAGGACAGGGTGCAGATACGCAGTATTTT.

This sequence joins TRBV5-1 and TRBJ2-1, with a weak D call TRBD1 (5 bases). Trimming left V 1 base short and J 4 bases short, with 6 bases between. CDR1 SGHRS and CDR2 YFSETQ come from the germline V gene. This CDR3 has 13 residues. The CDR3 protein is CASSLTGYNEQFF. The DNA of the CDR3 is TGCGCCAGCAGCTTGACAGGTTACAATGAGCAGTTCTTC.

This chain links TRBV18 with TRBJ2-2, with 8 bases that match TRBD2. The CDR3 runs 15 residues. J lost 3 bases, V lost 2 bases, and 2 bases had no gene match. Per germline, CDR1 KGHSH and CDR2 LQKENI. The CDR3 sequence is CASSPGTRYTGELFF. In DNA, the CDR3 is TGTGCCAGCTCACCAGGGACTAGGTACACCGGGGAGCTGTTTTTT.

The rearrangement links TRBV5-6 to TRBJ2-1; 8 bases are shared with TRBD1. Germline V gives CDR1 SGHDT, CDR2 YYEEEE. V dropped 3 bases and J dropped 2; count of bases not matched to a gene: 10. CDR3 length equals 17 residues. The CDR3 nucleotides read TGTGCCAGCAGCTCGACAGGGGTTCCGGGGCCCTACAATGAGCAGTTCTTC. Translating gives CASSSTGVPGPYNEQFF.

This chain uses TRBV5-4 with TRBJ2-7, with a possible D match to TRBD1 (5 bases). This CDR3 has 13 residues. V was cut by 3 bases and J by 4 bases, with 11 bases left in between. Germline lookup yields CDR1 SGHNT and CDR2 YYREEE (reference sequence). The CDR3 loop is CASSSNRRYEQYF. CDR3 nucleotide sequence: TGTGCCAGCAGCTCAAACAGGAGATACGAGCAGTACTTC.

This sequence joins TRBV18 and TRBJ2-1, with TRBD1 matching over 11 bases. The ends lost 2 bases at V and 8 bases at J; junction bases unmatched: 5. This CDR3 has 15 residues. CDR1 is KGHSH and CDR2 is LQKENI in the germline V gene. The CDR3 reads CASSPGTGGYYEQFF. CDR3 nucleotides: TGTGCCAGCTCACCAGGGACAGGGGGATATTATGAGCAGTTCTTC.

The J gene is TRBJ1-5, the V gene TRBV7-6; D unclear. V was shortened by 4 bases and J by 4 bases, with 14 bases between the two germline ends. This CDR3 has 15 residues. CDR1 is SGHVS, CDR2 FNYEAQ, per germline. The CDR3 spells CASSYRPPGNQPQHF. The DNA for the CDR3 is TGTGCCAGCAGCTACCGGCCCCCGGGTAATCAGCCCCAGCATTTT. Together with reference TRBV7-6 and TRBJ1-5, the CDR3 gives the full variable domain: GAGVSQSPRYKVTKRGQDVALRCDPISGHVSLYWYRQALGQGPEFLTYFNYEAQQDKSGLPNDRFSAERPEGSISTLTIQRTEQRDSAMYRCASSYRPPGNQPQHFGDGTRLSIL.

The chain couples TRBV6-1 to TRBJ2-7; 12 bases agree with TRBD2. Germline trimming cut 4 bases from V and 4 bases from J; bases unmatched to any gene: 8. This CDR3 is 16 amino acids long. Germline V gene sequence: CDR1 MNHNS, CDR2 SASEGT. The CDR3 DNA reads as TGTGCCAGCAGTGTCAGGACTAGCGGGAAGGGATACGAGCAGTACTTC. Residues: CASSVRTSGKGYEQYF.

The rearrangement uses TRBV30 and TRBJ1-3, with 7 bases identical to TRBD1. Germline V gives CDR1 GTSNPN, CDR2 SVGIG (reference sequence). CDR3 length: 15 residues. V lost 2 bases to trimming and J lost 0 bases; unmatched junction nucleotides: 4. The CDR3 nucleotides are TGTGCCTGGAGTCGCGGACAGGACTCTGGAAACACCATATATTTT. Its protein is CAWSRGQDSGNTIYF.

A remark on this clone: No conserved phenylalanine or tryptophan is present at the end of the CDR3, so a read error is the likely explanation. It is unclear where the CDR3 begins or ends on the DNA, so no DNA is shown, and the CDR3 is as TCRdb lists it. The chain is built from TRBV6-4 and TRBJ1-2. CDR1 and CDR2 (germline): MRHNA, SNTAGT. The CDR3 has 11 residues if both end residues are counted. CDR3 loop: CASSVGRGGVD.

For this clone: The sample contains more than one DNA sequence encoding this CDR3. The chain uses TRBV7-6 and TRBJ2-5; TRBD1 matches 7 bases. The CDR3 contains 14 residues. V shed 0 bases and J 5 bases; nucleotides not matched to a gene: 3. Germline CDR1 and CDR2: SGHVS and FNYEAQ. The CDR3 loop is CASSLAGGGETQYF. DNA for the CDR3: TGTGCCAGCAGCTTAGCAGGGGGCGGGGAGACCCAGTACTTC. Full variable domain (outside the CDR3, taken from reference TRBV7-6 and TRBJ2-5): GAGVSQSPRYKVTKRGQDVALRCDPISGHVSLYWYRQALGQGPEFLTYFNYEAQQDKSGLPNDRFSAERPEGSISTLTIQRTEQRDSAMYRCASSLAGGGETQYFGPGTRLLVL.

The V and J genes are TRBV29-1 and TRBJ2-7, with TRBD2 identical over 10 bases. Germline V CDR1 and CDR2: SQVTM, ANQGSEA. The CDR3 loop spans 13 amino acids. The J segment lost 4 bases and the V segment lost 5 bases, leaving 5 bases of the junction unmatched. CDR3 bases: TGCAGCGTTAAGAGCGGGAGGGATTACGAGCAGTACTTC. Encoded protein: CSVKSGRDYEQYF.

The V and J genes are TRBV7-8 and TRBJ2-3; 10 nucleotides agree with TRBD2. Germline V gene sequence: CDR1 SGHVS, CDR2 FQNEAQ. The CDR3 totals 16 residues. V lost 3 bases, J lost 0 bases, and 3 bases stayed unmatched. CDR3 in DNA: TGTGCCAGCAGCTTCTTGACTAGCGGGAGCACAGATACGCAGTATTTT. This sequence encodes CASSFLTSGSTDTQYF.

The chain has TRBV28 and TRBJ2-1; TRBD2 aligns across 9 bases. CDR1 and CDR2 from the germline V gene are MDHEN and SYDVKM. The CDR3 consists of 11 residues. With 11 bases clipped from V and 9 bases from J, the junction kept 5 bases outside the gene matches. The CDR3, as DNA: TGTGCCTCGGGACTAGCTCGTGAGCAGTTCTTC. This gives the protein CASGLAREQFF.

CDR3: CASSFTGGTQYF. In nucleotides, the CDR3 is TGTGCCAGCAGCTTCACAGGGGGTACGCAGTATTTT. The chain is built from TRBV7-3 and TRBJ2-3; the match to TRBD1 covers 8 bases. Losses at the gene ends were 3 bases for V and 8 bases for J; bases not matched to a gene: 1. The CDR3 consists of 12 residues. CDR1 SGHTA and CDR2 FQGTGA come from the germline V gene.

CDR3 DNA sequence: TGTGCCAGCAGCTTATGGGACAGAAAGGACTATGGCTACACCTTC. Translation gives CASSLWDRKDYGYTF. The chain combines TRBV7-9 with TRBJ1-2, with 7 bases aligning to TRBD1. Germline V CDR1 and CDR2: SEHNR, FQNEAQ (reference sequence). J lost 3 bases, V lost 2 bases, and 6 bases had no gene match. This CDR3 region has 15 residues.

This clone has just one count. The chain employs TRBV6-1 and TRBJ2-2; perhaps TRBD1 as D (5 bases). V was trimmed by 5 bases and J by 5 bases, leaving 12 bases between them. Germline-derived CDR1 and CDR2 are MNHNS and SASEGT. The CDR3 consists of 14 residues. CDR3: CASSHPQVTGELFF. CDR3 DNA: TGTGCCAGCAGTCATCCACAGGTTACCGGGGAGCTGTTTTTT.

The chain combines TRBV7-3 with TRBJ1-1; 7 positions agree with TRBD1. CDR1 SGHTA and CDR2 FQGTGA come from the germline V gene. The CDR3 contains 13 residues. J gave up 4 bases and V 6 bases, and 5 bases lay outside the gene matches. CDR3 region: CASRQGEFTEAFF. The DNA for the CDR3 is TGTGCCAGCAGGCAGGGGGAGTTCACTGAAGCTTTCTTT.

V gene TRBV28 combines with J gene TRBJ1-2; 12 bases align to TRBD1. V shed 3 bases and J 5 bases; nucleotides not matched to a gene: 10. Germline values: CDR1 MDHEN, CDR2 SYDVKM. CDR3 length equals 17 residues. The CDR3 is CASSLVGTGGFRYGYTF. The CDR3 DNA sequence: TGTGCCAGCAGTTTGGTTGGGACAGGGGGCTTTCGTTATGGCTACACCTTC.

This chain links TRBV11-2 with TRBJ2-7; TRBD2 matches 10 bases. Trimming cost V 1 base and J 6 bases; bases outside gene matches: 12. Germline CDR1 reads SGHAT; CDR2 reads FQNNGV. The length of the CDR3 is 17 residues. CDR3 DNA sequence: TGTGCCAGCAGCTTAGGCTCTAGCGGGAGAGGCAGCTCCGAGCAGTACTTC. Its translation is CASSLGSSGRGSSEQYF.